This TCR beta chain comes out of a study of glioma-infiltrating T cells after dendritic cell vaccination. Across the whole study: Dendritic cell vaccination trial patients had either newly diagnosed or recurrent glioblastoma. Dendritic cell vaccine was injected intradermally three times, biweekly.

Germline V gives CDR1 ENHRY, CDR2 SYGVKD. Losses at the gene ends were 4 bases for V and 3 bases for J; bases not matched to a gene: 8. The CDR3 extends over 15 amino acids. Time point described: after dendritic cell vaccination, including at tumor progression/relapse. None of the glioblastoma patients had an isocitrate dehydrogenase mutation. Whole-study results and caveats: Higher pretreatment TIL content predicted longer progression-free time and survival.

Assay used: immunoSEQ multiplex PCR; TCRdb lists only in-frame clones, some missing. The sample includes over 80,000 clones, more than 80% of them seen just once. Points on this clone: Its matching antigen is unknown.

The chain uses TRBV10-3 and TRBJ1-2, with 7 bases identical to TRBD1. The specimen was blood, collected after dendritic cell vaccination. This receptor was identified in a human donor with glioblastoma. CDR3 protein: CAISAGLTGDYGYTF. CDR3 coding DNA: TGTGCCATCAGTGCAGGGTTAACAGGGGACTATGGCTACACCTTC.